The 5 T cell receptor beta chains reported below all come from one sample, sequenced in a study of T cells and Merkel cell carcinoma outcomes. Only in-frame clones appear in the TCRdb table, and some are missing; sequencing was by immunoSEQ multiplex PCR. In the table there are over 15,000 clones, 87% of which are singletons. Sequencing input: tumor tissue from Merkel cell carcinoma. The receptor set was obtained from a human donor with Merkel cell carcinoma.

The CDR3 region is CAAKTGDQPQHF. The DNA for the CDR3 is TGTGCAGCCAAAACGGGGGATCAGCCCCAGCATTTT. The chain carries TRBV6-5 and TRBJ1-5, with TRBD1 as a possible D gene (5 bases). CDR3 length equals 12 residues. From germline, CDR1 is MNHEY and CDR2 SVGAGI.

The CDR3 DNA sequence: TGCGCCAGCAGCTTGGAACAGAAAGACGAGCAGTACTTC. Translation: CASSLEQKDEQYF. V and J are TRBV5-1 and TRBJ2-7; D is ambiguous. V was shortened by 0 bases and J by 5 bases, with 9 bases between the two germline ends. The CDR3 sequence is 13 residues long. CDR1 and CDR2 (germline): SGHRS, YFSETQ. Complete variable domain (other parts from reference TRBV5-1 and TRBJ2-7): KAGVTQTPRYLIKTRGQQVTLSCSPISGHRSVSWYQQTPGQGLQFLFEYFSETQRNKGNFPGRFSGRQFSNSRSEMNVSTLELGDSALYLCASSLEQKDEQYFGPGTRLTVT.

CDR3 DNA: TGTGCCAGCAGTGAGTTGGGCACCGCCGGAGCTTTCTTT. Translating gives CASSELGTAGAFF. The chain is built from TRBV6-1 and TRBJ1-1; D ambiguous. The CDR3 runs to 13 residues. V dropped 3 bases and J dropped 10 bases, with 15 bases sitting between them. Looked up from germline, CDR1 is MNHNS and CDR2 is SASEGT.

V is TRBV30 and J is TRBJ1-4, with D maybe TRBD1 (6 bases). Germline V gene data show CDR1 as GTSNPN and CDR2 as SVGIG (reference sequence). The V and J ends lost 7 bases and 4 bases respectively, with 13 bases between them. The CDR3 is made up of 13 amino acids. The chain's CDR3 is CASGRGGNEKLFF. CDR3 sequence (DNA): TGTGCCTCGGGGAGGGGGGGTAATGAAAAACTGTTTTTT.

The chain links TRBV5-6 to TRBJ1-2; unclear D gene. With 5 bases removed from V and 4 bases from J, the gap between germline ends came to 6 bases. This CDR3 has 11 residues. Germline assignment: CDR1 SGHDT and CDR2 YYEEEE. CDR3 residues: CASSTGYGYTF. The CDR3 DNA is TGTGCCAGCAGTACGGGCTATGGCTACACCTTC.